This TCR beta chain was identified in a study of blood T cell repertoires in COVID-19. Across the study: The origin of the acute and convalescent COVID-19 samples was the United States, Italy and Spain.

Germline V gives CDR1 MNHEY, CDR2 SMNVEV (reference sequence). The CDR3 extends over 15 amino acids. With 3 bases removed from V and 0 bases from J, the gap between germline ends came to 11 bases. Participants, 18 to 89 years old, spanned some 23 US areas. Methods used by the authors: By means of reference gene primer amplification, nucleated cell counts were estimated. Only in-frame clones appear in the TCRdb table, and some are missing; sequencing was by immunoSEQ multiplex PCR. Clone size and V and J calls were adopted from that table, with D and trimming inferred from the DNA. Of 200,000 to 250,000 clones in the sample, about 85% were seen once.

This receptor was taken from a man aged 30-40 years who had recovered from COVID-19. Sequencing was done on a sample of PBMCs or T cells enriched from blood (not recorded which). The chain links TRBV27 to TRBJ1-1, with TRBD1 as a possible D gene (5 bases). The CDR3 sequence is CASSFSGRVNTEAFF. The CDR3 bases are TGTGCCAGCAGTTTTTCGGGCAGGGTGAACACTGAAGCTTTCTTT.